Below are 28 T cell receptor beta chains sequenced from a single sample in a study of blood T cell repertoires in COVID-19. Produced via immunoSEQ multiplex PCR; TCRdb's table is partial and in-frame only. The data hold 80,000 to 95,000 clones, with roughly 79% observed a single time. Sequenced material: peripheral blood. The receptors derive from an elderly man with COVID-19, enrolled during active disease.

CDR3 region: CATSDRLGGRTSTDTQYF. CDR3 coding DNA: TGTGCCACCAGTGATCGTCTTGGCGGGAGGACTAGCACAGATACGCAGTATTTT. The V gene is TRBV24-1, the J gene TRBJ2-3; 8 bases are a match to TRBD2. Germline assignment: CDR1 KGHDR and CDR2 SFDVKD. After removal of 3 bases from V and 0 bases from J, the junction contained 10 bases not matched to a gene. The CDR3 extends over 18 amino acids.

The chain links TRBV6-5 to TRBJ1-6, with D possibly TRBD1 on 6 matching bases. V lost 0 bases, J lost 14 bases, and 8 bases lay in between. The CDR3 extends over 12 amino acids. In germline, CDR1 is MNHEY, CDR2 SVGAGI. The CDR3 region has the DNA TGTGCCAGCAGTTACTCACAGGGCACCCTCCACTTT. Protein sequence: CASSYSQGTLHF.

CDR3 sequence: CSVELVTVFTEAFF. The CDR3 DNA follows: TGCAGCGTTGAACTGGTGACAGTTTTCACTGAAGCTTTCTTT. The chain recombines TRBV29-1 with TRBJ1-1; D possibly corresponds to TRBD1 (5 bases). Germline V gene lookup returns CDR1 SQVTM and CDR2 ANQGSEA. The CDR3 consists of 14 residues. The V gene lost 2 bases and the J gene lost 4 bases, with 14 bases spanning the gap.

This rearrangement joins TRBV27 to TRBJ2-2, with D maybe TRBD2 (5 bases). The V end lost 2 bases, the J end lost 8 bases, and 9 bases lay between the germline ends. Germline V gives CDR1 MNHEY, CDR2 SMNVEV (reference sequence). This CDR3 contains 13 residues. The CDR3 spells CASSLRERGELFF. In nucleotides, the CDR3 is TGTGCCAGCAGTTTAAGGGAGCGAGGGGAGCTGTTTTTT.

The rearrangement links TRBV4-1 to TRBJ1-4, with TRBD1 as a possible D gene (5 bases). Germline CDR1 reads MGHRA; CDR2 reads YSYEKL. The CDR3 runs to 13 residues. The germline V and J ends were trimmed by 1 base and 8 bases, with 8 bases remaining between them. As DNA, the CDR3 is TGCGCCAGCAGCCAAGCCCAGGGAGAAAAACTGTTTTTT. As protein: CASSQAQGEKLFF.

CDR3 protein: CSVGVGQENTEAFF. CDR3 DNA sequence: TGCAGCGTTGGGGTGGGACAGGAGAACACTGAAGCTTTCTTT. This chain links TRBV29-1 with TRBJ1-1; TRBD1 matches at 8 bases. After removal of 4 bases from V and 1 base from J, the junction contained 5 bases not matched to a gene. The CDR3 consists of 14 residues. Per germline, CDR1 SQVTM and CDR2 ANQGSEA.

This chain uses TRBV6-2 or TRBV6-3 with TRBJ2-1, with 13 positions matching TRBD2. The CDR3 consists of 15 residues. Germline trimming cut 5 bases from V and 2 bases from J; bases unmatched to any gene: 0. Germline V lookup: CDR1 MNHEY, CDR2 SVGEGT. The DNA for the CDR3 is TGTGCCAGCAGTACTAGCGGGGGGGCCTACAATGAGCAGTTCTTC. Its protein is CASSTSGGAYNEQFF.

The chain is built from TRBV27 and TRBJ2-7; D is unclear. Germline values: CDR1 MNHEY, CDR2 SMNVEV (reference sequence). This CDR3 is built from 14 residues. V lost 1 base and J lost 2, with 9 bases in between. CDR3 in DNA: TGTGCCAGCAGTTTATATGACACAACCTACGAGCAGTACTTC. It is translated as CASSLYDTTYEQYF.

This sequence joins TRBV5-6 and TRBJ1-2; 9 positions agree with TRBD1. Germline CDR1 and CDR2: SGHDT and YYEEEE. J gave up 3 bases and V 2 bases, and 2 bases lay outside the gene matches. The CDR3 sequence is 14 residues long. CDR3 nucleotides: TGTGCCAGCAGCTTAGACAGGGGGGACTATGGCTACACCTTC. Translation: CASSLDRGDYGYTF.

This clone has more than one count but fewer than ten. The chain uses TRBV12-3 or TRBV12-4 and TRBJ2-2; unclear D gene. This CDR3 is built from 13 residues. Trimming cost V 6 bases and J 1 base, with 6 bases left between them. Written as DNA, the CDR3 is TGTGCCAGCAGGCAGGAGAACACCGGGGAGCTGTTTTTT. Protein sequence: CASRQENTGELFF.

This clone appeared a few times. The chain joins TRBV29-1 to TRBJ1-5; 7 bases line up with TRBD1. V lost 4 bases to trimming and J lost 5 bases; unmatched junction nucleotides: 5. The CDR3 extends over 13 amino acids. CDR1 and CDR2 from the germline V gene are SQVTM and ANQGSEA. This CDR3 is CSVGRDRDQPQHF. CDR3 nucleotide sequence: TGCAGCGTTGGCCGGGACAGAGATCAGCCCCAGCATTTT. The entire variable domain, with the rest obtained from reference TRBV29-1 and TRBJ1-5, is as follows: SAVISQKPSRDICQRGTSLTIQCQVDSQVTMMFWYRQQPGQSLTLIATANQGSEATYESGFVIDKFPISRPNLTFSTLTVSNMSPEDSSIYLCSVGRDRDQPQHFGDGTRLSIL.

This chain links TRBV5-4 with TRBJ1-2, with 12 nucleotides matching TRBD1. The CDR3 sequence is 17 residues long. Trimming removed 4 bases from V and 6 bases from J; junction bases left unmatched: 13. Germline V CDR1 and CDR2: SGHNT, YYREEE (reference sequence). The DNA for the CDR3 is TGTGCCAGCAGCAGATACGACGGGACAGGGGGCCGTGATGGCTACACCTTC. Translating gives CASSRYDGTGGRDGYTF.

CDR3 DNA sequence: TGTGCCAGCAGCTTGGCAGACTACGAGCAGTACTTC. It specifies CASSLADYEQYF. The V gene is TRBV11-2, the J gene TRBJ2-7; D unresolved. The germline CDR1 and CDR2 sequences are SGHAT and FQNNGV. Trimming took off 3 bases at V and 3 bases at J, with 6 bases between the two ends. The CDR3 contains 12 residues.

The chain joins TRBV5-1 to TRBJ1-1; a possible D gene is TRBD1 (5 bases). The germline CDR1 and CDR2 sequences are SGHRS and YFSETQ. V was trimmed by 5 bases and J by 3 bases, leaving 23 bases between them. There are 17 residues in the CDR3. Written as DNA, the CDR3 is TGCGCCAGCAGACAATTGAGCTTCAGGGAAATAGACACTGAAGCTTTCTTT. This gives the protein CASRQLSFREIDTEAFF. Based on the CDR3 plus reference TRBV5-1 and TRBJ1-1, the full variable domain is KAGVTQTPRYLIKTRGQQVTLSCSPISGHRSVSWYQQTPGQGLQFLFEYFSETQRNKGNFPGRFSGRQFSNSRSEMNVSTLELGDSALYLCASRQLSFREIDTEAFFGQGTRLTVV.

This clone was counted a few times. This chain links TRBV27 with TRBJ2-1; D is perhaps TRBD2 (5 bases). The CDR3 totals 14 residues. The V and J ends lost 10 bases and 0 bases respectively, with 13 bases between them. The germline V gene has CDR1 MNHEY and CDR2 SMNVEV (reference sequence). The CDR3 reads CANHGVSSYNEQFF. The CDR3 DNA reads as TGTGCCAACCACGGGGTTAGCTCCTACAATGAGCAGTTCTTC.

The chain uses TRBV6-2 or TRBV6-3 and TRBJ2-7, with 7 bases fitting TRBD2. J lost 6 bases, V lost 6 bases, and 14 bases had no gene match. The CDR3 is 15 residues long. The germline CDR1 and CDR2 sequences are MNHEY and SVGEGT. CDR3 sequence reads: CASSGGRNFISEQYF. CDR3 sequence (DNA): TGTGCCAGCAGCGGGGGGAGGAACTTCATATCCGAGCAGTACTTC.

This rearrangement joins TRBV19 to TRBJ2-3, with D uncertain. Per the germline V gene, CDR1 is LNHDA and CDR2 is SQIVND (reference sequence). V lost 3 bases and J lost 5, with 3 bases in between. The CDR3 is 11 amino acids. The CDR3 sequence: CASSIGDTQYF. CDR3 DNA: TGTGCCAGTAGTATCGGAGATACGCAGTATTTT. Complete variable domain (other parts from reference TRBV19 and TRBJ2-3): DGGITQSPKYLFRKEGQNVTLSCEQNLNHDAMYWYRQDPGQGLRLIYYSQIVNDFQKGDIAEGYSVSREKKESFPLTVTSAQKNPTAFYLCASSIGDTQYFGPGTRLTVL.

This chain joins TRBV6-5 and TRBJ1-5, with 9 bases aligning to TRBD1. The CDR3 has 14 residues. Germline V gene sequence: CDR1 MNHEY, CDR2 SVGAGI. The V gene end was trimmed by 6 bases and the J gene end by 5 bases; junction bases not matched to a gene: 5. DNA of the CDR3: TGTGCCAGCAGGGACAGGGGCAGGGATCAGCCCCAGCATTTT. It specifies CASRDRGRDQPQHF.

The chain joins TRBV2 to TRBJ1-2, with D possibly TRBD1 on 6 matching bases. From germline, CDR1 is SNHLY and CDR2 FYNNEI. Trimming removed 7 bases from V and 7 bases from J, with 16 bases in between. The CDR3 has 13 amino acids. The CDR3 sequence is CASKQGQVGGYTF. DNA for the CDR3: TGTGCCAGCAAGCAGGGGCAAGTCGGTGGCTACACCTTC.

The rearrangement uses TRBV7-9 and TRBJ1-4, with TRBD1 as a possible D gene (5 bases). V was shortened by 7 bases and J by 4 bases, with 13 bases between the two germline ends. Per the germline V gene, CDR1 is SEHNR and CDR2 is FQNEAQ (reference sequence). This CDR3 has 14 residues. CDR3 in amino acids: CASTPGDGNEKLFF. CDR3 sequence (DNA): TGTGCCAGCACCCCGGGGGACGGTAATGAAAAACTGTTTTTT.

The chain couples TRBV9 to TRBJ2-3; 10 positions match TRBD2. Germline CDR1 is SGDLS and CDR2 is YYNGEE. The ends lost 0 bases at V and 0 bases at J; junction bases unmatched: 4. The CDR3 is 17 amino acids. The CDR3 DNA follows: TGTGCCAGCAGCGTAGCTGTGGGACTAGCGAGCACAGATACGCAGTATTTT. It encodes CASSVAVGLASTDTQYF.

The chain uses TRBV27 and TRBJ2-3, with unresolved D. The CDR3 loop spans 14 amino acids. Deletions cut 3 bases from V and 2 bases from J, with 9 bases between. CDR1 is MNHEY, CDR2 SMNVEV, per germline (reference sequence). Written as DNA, the CDR3 is TGTGCCAGCAGTTTCAGGTTGTACACAGATACGCAGTATTTT. Translating it yields CASSFRLYTDTQYF.

V usage is TRBV29-1 and J usage is TRBJ2-5, with D maybe TRBD1 (5 bases). Germline CDR1 SQVTM, CDR2 ANQGSEA. The ends were cut back, 2 bases at V and 5 bases at J, with 9 bases in the middle. This CDR3 region has 12 residues. In nucleotides, the CDR3 is TGCAGCGTTGAATATGGGGCTGAGACCCAGTACTTC. Amino acid sequence: CSVEYGAETQYF.

The chain combines TRBV9 with TRBJ1-1; 11 bases fit TRBD1. Germline lookup yields CDR1 SGDLS and CDR2 YYNGEE. The CDR3 is made up of 13 amino acids. Trimming took 3 bases from V and 11 from J; bases not matched to a gene: 6. The CDR3 loop reads CASSGGQGEEAFF. CDR3 DNA sequence: TGTGCCAGCAGCGGGGGACAGGGGGAGGAGGCTTTCTTT.

The chain is built from TRBV2 and TRBJ2-3; 9 bases are shared with TRBD2. The CDR3 contains 16 residues. Germline V gene sequence: CDR1 SNHLY, CDR2 FYNNEI. The V segment lost 5 bases and the J segment 0 bases; nucleotides outside the gene matches: 6. The chain's CDR3 is CASSFQTSGSTDTQYF. CDR3 nucleotide sequence: TGTGCCAGCAGTTTCCAGACTAGCGGAAGCACAGATACGCAGTATTTT.

The chain carries TRBV9 and TRBJ2-5; TRBD2 matches 8 bases. The CDR3 runs 17 residues. In germline, CDR1 is SGDLS, CDR2 YYNGEE. Losses at the gene ends were 0 bases for V and 0 bases for J; bases not matched to a gene: 7. The CDR3 spells CASSVGFGSGDQETQYF. In DNA form, the CDR3 reads TGTGCCAGCAGCGTAGGATTCGGTAGCGGGGACCAAGAGACCCAGTACTTC.

The chain uses TRBV19 and TRBJ2-2; TRBD2 might be the D (5 bases). Germline V gene lookup returns CDR1 LNHDA and CDR2 SQIVND (reference sequence). The CDR3 contains 15 residues. Trimming took off 10 bases at V and 1 base at J, with 16 bases between the two ends. CDR3 protein: CATQTGAVNTGELFF. CDR3 nucleotide sequence: TGTGCCACCCAAACTGGAGCGGTGAACACCGGGGAGCTGTTTTTT.

The V and J genes are TRBV29-1 and TRBJ1-1, with D perhaps matching TRBD1 (6 bases). Germline V CDR1 and CDR2: SQVTM, ANQGSEA. The CDR3 sequence is 13 residues long. The V gene lost 5 bases and the J gene lost 4 bases, with 14 bases spanning the gap. The DNA for the CDR3 is TGCAGCGTTCGCGGGGGGGGGCGCACTGAAGCTTTCTTT. It specifies CSVRGGGRTEAFF.